The entry below gives a single TCR beta chain sequence along with its context. Its antigen is as yet unknown. This entry belongs to a study of shared clonotypes between healthy human individuals. Study-wide results and limits: All-four-donor shared clonotypes had higher generation probabilities than non-shared clonotypes did. It was expected that sequencing depth would affect clonotype sharing among donors.

Assay runs were performed at deep level. Profiling relied on immunoSEQ multiplex PCR, and the TCRdb table lists in-frame clones only, not all of them. Here the sample spans some 1,100,000 clones, around 78% being singletons. Trimming left V 6 bases short and J 1 base short, with 16 bases between. CDR1 is SNHLY, CDR2 FYNNEI, per germline. CDR3 length equals 16 residues. The TCR was taken from a man younger than 30 in good health. Some clones in this sample may be carry-over from other donors' samples. The V call is TRBV2, the J call TRBJ2-1, with D tentatively TRBD2 (7 bases). Sample: memory CD4+ T cells from PBMCs. Stated subset: CD45RA-negative fraction. DNA for the CDR3: TGTGCCAGCAGCCCTAGCGGAGGGGGTTCCTACAATGAGCAGTTCTTC. Amino acid sequence: CASSPSGGGSYNEQFF.